The 2 T cell receptor beta chains below come from one sample, sequenced in a study of T-cell reconstitution after alpha-beta-depleted transplantation in children. It was with unique molecular identifiers that the TCRbeta library was prepared. TCRdb re-called the PCR reads through MiXCR, storing one row per CDR3 protein. The sample comprises about 340,000 distinct CDR3 sequences, 10% to 15% of which are singletons, and 3.5% to 4.5% rests with the top ten. The specimen was PBMCs, collected from the stem cell graft. The receptors shown here come from a human donor who donated a stem cell graft to a child with Fanconi anemia.

This rearrangement joins TRBV5-6 to TRBJ2-1; 7 bases are shared with TRBD2. The J segment lost 8 bases and the V segment lost 0 bases, leaving 5 bases of the junction unmatched. This CDR3 has 14 residues. Germline CDR1 reads SGHDT; CDR2 reads YYEEEE. CDR3 protein: CASSLGAGTDEQFF. Here the CDR3 DNA reads TGTGCCAGCAGCTTGGGAGCGGGGACGGATGAGCAGTTCTTC.

The genes are TRBV20-1 and TRBJ2-1, with D tentatively TRBD1 (7 bases). The V and J ends lost 1 base and 10 bases respectively, with 17 bases between them. Germline lookup yields CDR1 DFQATT and CDR2 SNEGSKA (reference sequence). The CDR3 sequence is 14 residues long. CDR3 coding DNA: TGCAGTGCTAGAGTCCTCGGCAGGGGGGACGAGCAGTTCTTC. This gives the protein CSARVLGRGDEQFF.